These 14 T cell receptor beta chains share one sample of origin, sequenced in a study of beta chain features in type 1 diabetes (dated by TCRdb to 2017 to 2018). Overall results and qualifications from the work: Type 1 diabetes patients showed a moderate but significant shortening of TCRB CDR3 length in all four CD4+ subsets.

Library prep was done by the immunoSEQ multiplex PCR assay. The entire amount of isolated RNA was reverse transcribed using the High Capacity cDNA Reverse Transcription Kit, so the sequenced TCRB transcripts were expressed ones. Here the immuneACCESS table is served through TCRdb, limited to in-frame sequences with V and J called. Missing clones are a known gap in these copies; in checked studies unresolved V genes cover under half, and the rest lacks a known reason. The table for this sample lists under 400,000 clones; 10% to 15% of them were counted only once. The top ten clonotypes cover approximately 0.01% of the sample. For these TCRs, the target antigens are not known. Sequencing was done on a sample of naive CD4+ T cells from blood. Read against the paper, the sample's cell subset or site label means: true naive CD4+ T cells. The receptors derive from a woman younger than 30 with type 1 diabetes.

A few counts support this clone. V and J are TRBV13 and TRBJ2-1; 11 positions match TRBD1. Losses at the gene ends were 5 bases for V and 8 bases for J; bases not matched to a gene: 11. The germline V gene encodes CDR1 PRHDT and CDR2 FYEKMQ (reference sequence). The CDR3 has 16 amino acids. The CDR3 here is CASSPRRDRGSDEQFF. CDR3 nucleotides: TGTGCCAGCAGCCCGCGCCGGGACAGGGGGAGCGATGAGCAGTTCTTC. Together with reference TRBV13 and TRBJ2-1, the CDR3 gives the full variable domain: AAGVIQSPRHLIKEKRETATLKCYPIPRHDTVYWYQQGPGQDPQFLISFYEKMQSDKGSIPDRFSAQQFSDYHSELNMSSLELGDSALYFCASSPRRDRGSDEQFFGPGTRLTVL.

The chain uses TRBV5-6 and TRBJ2-7; 8 nucleotides align to TRBD2. The CDR3 loop spans 15 amino acids. In germline, CDR1 is SGHDT, CDR2 YYEEEE. V lost 3 bases and J lost 0; bases outside the gene matches: 5. Written as DNA, the CDR3 is TGTGCCAGCAGCTCCCTGAGCGGGAGCTCCTACGAGCAGTACTTC. Amino acids: CASSSLSGSSYEQYF.

CDR3 in amino acids: CASNRGRGETQYF. In DNA, the CDR3 is TGTGCCAGCAATAGGGGGCGCGGAGAGACCCAGTACTTC. The rearrangement uses TRBV7-2 and TRBJ2-5, with 7 positions matching TRBD1. The CDR3 is 13 residues long. V dropped 7 bases and J dropped 4; count of bases not matched to a gene: 6. Looked up from germline, CDR1 is SGHTA and CDR2 is FQGNSA. The full variable domain, in which reference TRBV7-2 and TRBJ2-5 provide the parts outside the CDR3, is GAGVSQSPSNKVTEKGKDVELRCDPISGHTALYWYRQSLGQGLEFLIYFQGNSAPDKSGLPSDRFSAERTGGSVSTLTIQRTQQEDSAVYLCASNRGRGETQYFGPGTRLLVL.

The chain carries TRBV15 and TRBJ2-1; 10 positions agree with TRBD2. CDR1 and CDR2 (germline): LNHNV, YYDKDF (reference sequence). J was trimmed by 0 bases and V by 0 bases; bases with no gene match: 8. This CDR3 is built from 19 residues. The CDR3 reads CATSRDPLAGVLSYNEQFF. The CDR3 bases are TGTGCCACCAGCAGAGATCCTCTAGCGGGAGTCCTCTCCTACAATGAGCAGTTCTTC.

CDR3: CASSQAPGSSGANVLTF. DNA for the CDR3: TGCGCCAGCAGCCAGGCTCCGGGTTCCTCTGGGGCCAACGTCCTGACTTTC. This chain uses TRBV4-3 with TRBJ2-6; D ambiguous. V lost 3 bases and J 0 bases, leaving 12 bases between the germline ends. Germline V gene data show CDR1 as LGHNA and CDR2 as YSLEER. CDR3 length equals 17 residues.

A few counts support this clone. In nucleotides, the CDR3 is TGTGCCATCAGTGAGGGGACAGTTAATTCACCCCTCCACTTT. This translates into CAISEGTVNSPLHF. V is TRBV10-3 and J is TRBJ1-6; 7 positions agree with TRBD1. The trim removed 2 bases at V and 6 bases at J, leaving 1 base unmatched. Germline V CDR1 and CDR2: ENHRY, SYGVKD. The CDR3 covers 14 residues.

V is TRBV9 and J is TRBJ2-3; the match to TRBD1 covers 10 bases. Germline loops: CDR1 SGDLS, CDR2 YYNGEE. The CDR3 is 15 amino acids. V was pared by 3 bases and J by 6 bases, with 7 bases of the junction left unmatched. In DNA form, the CDR3 reads TGTGCCAGCAGCGCGTCCGGGACAGGGGAGGATACGCAGTATTTT. Translated: CASSASGTGEDTQYF.

This clone was counted a few times. The chain links TRBV14 to TRBJ2-7, with 7 nucleotides matching TRBD1. The V and J ends lost 4 bases and 4 bases, in that order; junction bases with no gene match: 10. Germline-derived CDR1 and CDR2 are SGHDN and FVKESK. CDR3 length: 15 amino acids. In DNA form, the CDR3 reads TGTGCCAGCAGCCGCCGGGGACAGATGTTTTACGAGCAGTACTTC. Its protein is CASSRRGQMFYEQYF.

CDR3 in DNA: TGTGCCAGCTCACCGGCGCAGACAGCGAACACCGGGGAGCTGTTTTTT. As protein: CASSPAQTANTGELFF. The genes are TRBV18 and TRBJ2-2; TRBD1 might be the D (5 bases). CDR3 length equals 16 residues. The V gene's germline CDR1 is KGHSH and CDR2 LQKENI. Trimming shortened V by 3 bases and J by 0 bases, and 11 bases separated the two germline ends. Together with reference TRBV18 and TRBJ2-2, the CDR3 gives the full variable domain: NAGVMQNPRHLVRRRGQEARLRCSPMKGHSHVYWYRQLPEEGLKFMVYLQKENIIDESGMPKERFSAEFPKEGPSILRIQQVVRGDSAAYFCASSPAQTANTGELFFGEGSRLTVL.

This clone was observed a few times. The V gene is TRBV5-1, the J gene TRBJ2-3; tentative D call: TRBD2 (6 bases). Per germline, CDR1 SGHRS and CDR2 YFSETQ. This CDR3 spans 16 amino acids. V was shortened by 0 bases and J by 5 bases, with 16 bases between the two germline ends. This CDR3 reads CASSLGLGGKGDTQYF. CDR3 coding DNA: TGCGCCAGCAGCTTGGGTCTGGGAGGCAAAGGAGATACGCAGTATTTT.

The rearrangement uses TRBV19 and TRBJ2-3; no clear D. CDR3 length: 13 amino acids. Trimming stripped 4 bases from V and 1 base from J, with 6 bases between. Germline values: CDR1 LNHDA, CDR2 SQIVND (reference sequence). The CDR3 loop is CASSRSRTDTQYF. DNA of the CDR3: TGTGCCAGTAGTAGGAGCCGCACAGATACGCAGTATTTT. The full variable domain, completed using reference TRBV19 and TRBJ2-3, is DGGITQSPKYLFRKEGQNVTLSCEQNLNHDAMYWYRQDPGQGLRLIYYSQIVNDFQKGDIAEGYSVSREKKESFPLTVTSAQKNPTAFYLCASSRSRTDTQYFGPGTRLTVL.

CDR3 coding DNA: TGTGCCAGCAGCTTAGTACGCGGGACGCAGTATTTT. Residues: CASSLVRGTQYF. The V call is TRBV13, the J call TRBJ2-3, with D perhaps TRBD2 (5 bases). V lost 1 base to trimming and J lost 9 bases, with 8 bases between them. Germline CDR1 is PRHDT and CDR2 is FYEKMQ (reference sequence). CDR3 length: 12 residues. Together with reference TRBV13 and TRBJ2-3, the CDR3 gives the full variable domain: AAGVIQSPRHLIKEKRETATLKCYPIPRHDTVYWYQQGPGQDPQFLISFYEKMQSDKGSIPDRFSAQQFSDYHSELNMSSLELGDSALYFCASSLVRGTQYFGPGTRLTVL.

The gene calls are TRBV4-3 and TRBJ1-5, with D tentatively TRBD1 (5 bases). CDR1 and CDR2 (germline): LGHNA, YSLEER. CDR3 length: 14 amino acids. V was clipped by 2 bases and J by 5 bases, with 10 bases between them. Written as DNA, the CDR3 is TGCGCCAGCAGCCAACGGGGGTTTGATCAGCCCCAGCATTTT. This sequence encodes CASSQRGFDQPQHF.

This clone appeared a few times. The chain couples TRBV5-4 to TRBJ2-5; 11 nucleotides align to TRBD2. This CDR3 spans 15 amino acids. Unmatched junction bases numbered 5, after V lost 4 bases and J lost 3 bases. Germline-derived CDR1 and CDR2 are SGHNT and YYREEE (reference sequence). In nucleotides, the CDR3 is TGTGCCAGCAGCCAGACTAGCGGGGTAAAAGAGACCCAGTACTTC. This translates into CASSQTSGVKETQYF.